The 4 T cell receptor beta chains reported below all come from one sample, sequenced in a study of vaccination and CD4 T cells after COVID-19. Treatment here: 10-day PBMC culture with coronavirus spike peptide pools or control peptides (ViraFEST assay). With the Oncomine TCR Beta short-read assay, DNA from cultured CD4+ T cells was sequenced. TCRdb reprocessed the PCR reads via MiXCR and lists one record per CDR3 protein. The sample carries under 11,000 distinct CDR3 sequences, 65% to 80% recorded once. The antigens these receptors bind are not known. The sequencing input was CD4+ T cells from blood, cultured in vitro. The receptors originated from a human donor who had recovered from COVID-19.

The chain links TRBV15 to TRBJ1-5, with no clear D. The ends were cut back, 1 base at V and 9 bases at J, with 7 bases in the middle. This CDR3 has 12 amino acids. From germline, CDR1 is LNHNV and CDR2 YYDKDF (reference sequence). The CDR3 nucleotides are TGTGCCACCAGCAGAGTCCCCGGGCCCCAGCATTTT. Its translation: CATSRVPGPQHF.

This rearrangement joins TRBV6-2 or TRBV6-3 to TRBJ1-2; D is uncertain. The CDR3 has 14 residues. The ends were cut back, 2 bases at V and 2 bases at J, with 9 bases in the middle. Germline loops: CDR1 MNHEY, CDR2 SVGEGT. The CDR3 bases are TGTGCCAGCAGTTACGGGCAGCTAAACTATGGCTACACCTTC. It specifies CASSYGQLNYGYTF.

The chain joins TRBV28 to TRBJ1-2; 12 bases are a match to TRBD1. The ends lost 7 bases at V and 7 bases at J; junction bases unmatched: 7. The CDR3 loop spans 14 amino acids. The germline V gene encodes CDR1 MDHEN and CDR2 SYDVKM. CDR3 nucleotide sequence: TGTGCCAGCACACCGGGACAGGGGGCGACTGGCTACACCTTC. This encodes CASTPGQGATGYTF.

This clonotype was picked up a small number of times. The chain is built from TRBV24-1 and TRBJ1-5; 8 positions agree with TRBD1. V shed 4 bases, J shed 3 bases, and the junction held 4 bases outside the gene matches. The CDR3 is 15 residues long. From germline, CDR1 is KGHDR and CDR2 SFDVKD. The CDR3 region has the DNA TGTGCCACCAGTGAAACAGGGGGTTTCAATCAGCCCCAGCATTTT. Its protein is CATSETGGFNQPQHF.